Presented here are 10 T cell receptor beta chains from one specimen sequenced in a study of siplizumab effects on memory and regulatory T cells (dated by TCRdb to about 2019). Receptors were amplified or captured by the immunoSEQ multiplex PCR assay. TCRdb took over this immuneACCESS table, retaining in-frame rearrangements with V and J assigned. Such tables are incomplete; in checked studies, under half of the missing clones stem from an unresolved V gene, and the remainder is unexplained. This sample comprises more than 95,000 clones, approximately 94% of them detected only once. In total, the top ten clones hold approximately 0.3% of the sample. The sequencing sample was made of CD4+ T cells sorted from blood. These receptor sequences come from a human donor in good health.

This clone has only one observation. This rearrangement joins TRBV7-3 to TRBJ1-4; TRBD1 is a possible D gene (5 bases). Between the trimmed V and J ends, which lost 5 bases and 2 bases, there was a span of 12 bases. The V gene's germline CDR1 is SGHTA and CDR2 FQGTGA. This CDR3 has 15 amino acids. The CDR3 region has the DNA TGTGCCAGCAGCCCGACTGGGGCTACTAATGAAAAACTGTTTTTT. The encoded protein is CASSPTGATNEKLFF.

V and J are TRBV10-3 and TRBJ2-3; the D is unclear. The germline V gene has CDR1 ENHRY and CDR2 SYGVKD. The ends were cut back, 4 bases at V and 2 bases at J, with 10 bases in the middle. CDR3 size: 14 residues. This chain's CDR3 is CAISARDYTDTQYF. The CDR3, as DNA: TGTGCCATCAGTGCCAGAGATTACACAGATACGCAGTATTTT.

The genes are TRBV30 and TRBJ2-7, with TRBD1 matching 7 bases. V gave up 2 bases and J gave up 3 bases; unmatched junction bases: 4. This CDR3 is 13 amino acids long. Germline V lookup: CDR1 GTSNPN, CDR2 SVGIG (reference sequence). The CDR3 is CAWSRQGLYEQYF. The DNA of the CDR3 is TGTGCCTGGAGTAGACAGGGCCTCTACGAGCAGTACTTC. Full variable domain (missing parts from reference TRBV30 and TRBJ2-7): SQTIHQWPATLVQPVGSPLSLECTVEGTSNPNLYWYRQAAGRGLQLLFYSVGIGQISSEVPQNLSASRPQDRQFILSSKKLLLSDSGFYLCAWSRQGLYEQYFGPGTRLTVT.

This chain uses TRBV4-3 with TRBJ2-5, with D possibly being TRBD2 (7 bases). V was cut by 0 bases and J by 7 bases, with 24 bases left in between. The CDR3 is 18 amino acids. CDR1 is LGHNA and CDR2 is YSLEER in the germline V gene. CDR3 protein: CASSQDRGLGLGGGTQYF. For the CDR3, the DNA is TGCGCCAGCAGCCAAGATAGGGGTTTGGGACTGGGAGGGGGGACCCAGTACTTC.

The chain is built from TRBV28 and TRBJ1-1, with D uncertain. The CDR3 has 13 amino acids. V lost 8 bases to trimming and J lost 5 bases, with 15 bases between them. Germline V lookup: CDR1 MDHEN, CDR2 SYDVKM. The CDR3 DNA is TGTGCCAGCGGGGTCTCCCTGAGGACTGAAGCTTTCTTT. Protein: CASGVSLRTEAFF.

The rearrangement links TRBV30 to TRBJ1-4; 7 bases line up with TRBD1. After removal of 0 bases from V and 8 bases from J, the junction contained 9 bases not matched to a gene. Germline V lookup: CDR1 GTSNPN, CDR2 SVGIG (reference sequence). This CDR3 spans 15 amino acids. This CDR3 reads CAWSVPGGRYEKLFF. As DNA, the CDR3 is TGTGCCTGGAGTGTACCAGGGGGGCGGTACGAAAAACTGTTTTTT. The full variable domain, rest sourced from reference TRBV30 and TRBJ1-4, is SQTIHQWPATLVQPVGSPLSLECTVEGTSNPNLYWYRQAAGRGLQLLFYSVGIGQISSEVPQNLSASRPQDRQFILSSKKLLLSDSGFYLCAWSVPGGRYEKLFFGSGTQLSVL.

This clone has a handful of counts. V usage is TRBV2 and J usage is TRBJ1-1; D is undetermined. The CDR3 length is 12 residues. CDR1 is SNHLY and CDR2 is FYNNEI in the germline V gene. V lost 6 bases and J 4 bases, leaving 9 bases between the germline ends. The CDR3 spells CASRRHLTEAFF. Here the CDR3 DNA reads TGTGCCAGCAGGAGGCACCTCACTGAAGCTTTCTTT.

The rearrangement links TRBV2 to TRBJ2-1; D not certain. This CDR3 comprises 13 residues. V lost 5 bases and J lost 5, with 10 bases in between. Germline V lookup: CDR1 SNHLY, CDR2 FYNNEI. In nucleotides, the CDR3 is TGTGCCAGCAGTCGTGACTCGAACAATGAGCAGTTCTTC. Translation gives CASSRDSNNEQFF.

In its sample, this clone was seen once. The chain employs TRBV6-5 and TRBJ2-2, with TRBD1 identical over 7 bases. The CDR3 contains 14 residues. The J segment lost 0 bases and the V segment lost 7 bases, leaving 2 bases of the junction unmatched. The germline CDR1 and CDR2 sequences are MNHEY and SVGAGI. The CDR3 region has the DNA TGTGCCAGCACTGACAGGGCGAACACCGGGGAGCTGTTTTTT. It yields the protein CASTDRANTGELFF.

The chain carries TRBV30 and TRBJ1-4; D is unclear. The CDR3 loop spans 12 amino acids. With 4 bases removed from V and 3 bases from J, the gap between germline ends came to 6 bases. Germline assignment: CDR1 GTSNPN and CDR2 SVGIG (reference sequence). The CDR3: CAWMTANEKLFF. CDR3 nucleotides: TGTGCCTGGATGACGGCTAATGAAAAACTGTTTTTT.